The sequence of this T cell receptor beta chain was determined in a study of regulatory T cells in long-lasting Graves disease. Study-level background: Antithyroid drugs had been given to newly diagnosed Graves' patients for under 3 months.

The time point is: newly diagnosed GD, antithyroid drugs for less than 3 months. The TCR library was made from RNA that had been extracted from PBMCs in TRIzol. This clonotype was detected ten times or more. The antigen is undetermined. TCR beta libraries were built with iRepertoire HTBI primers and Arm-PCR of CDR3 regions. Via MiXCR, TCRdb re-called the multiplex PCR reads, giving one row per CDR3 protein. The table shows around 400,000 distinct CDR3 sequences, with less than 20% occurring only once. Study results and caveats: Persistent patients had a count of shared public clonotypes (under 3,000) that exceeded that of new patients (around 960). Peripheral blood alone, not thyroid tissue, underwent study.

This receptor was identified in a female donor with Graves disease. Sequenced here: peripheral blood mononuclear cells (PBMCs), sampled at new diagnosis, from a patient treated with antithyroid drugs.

The CDR3 loop reads CASSVSPTGMNTEAFF. The CDR3 DNA follows: TGTGCCAGCAGCGTTTCCCCAACAGGCATGAACACTGAAGCTTTCTTT. The V and J genes are TRBV9 and TRBJ1-1, with D possibly matching TRBD1 (5 bases). CDR3 length: 16 residues. V lost 2 bases and J lost 0, with 14 bases in between. Looked up from germline, CDR1 is SGDLS and CDR2 is YYNGEE.